This is a list of T cell receptor beta chains from one sample in a study of blood T cell repertoires in COVID-19. Measured with immunoSEQ multiplex PCR; TCRdb has only the in-frame clones, and not every one. In the table there are around 260,000 clones, around four fifths of which are singletons. Sequenced sample: PBMCs or T cells enriched from blood (not recorded which). These receptors were taken from a man younger than 45 with acute COVID-19. The CDR3 runs from the conserved cysteine through the conserved F or W. Fields, in order: CDR3 protein, CDR3 DNA, clone size, J gene, V gene, D gene. The D gene is left open where the match is weak. Clone size is not always given. Where it is, it says once, few, many or a class for expanded clones.

CDR3: CASSRTGYRAEAFF; DNA: TGTGCCAGCAGCCGGACGGGCTACAGGGCTGAAGCTTTCTTT; size: once; J: TRBJ1-1; V: TRBV3-1/TRBV3-2; D: -
CDR3: CASSVTSGPYNEQFF; DNA: TGTGCCAGCAGCGTTACTAGCGGACCCTACAATGAGCAGTTCTTC; size: -; J: TRBJ2-1; V: TRBV7-2; D: TRBD2
CDR3: CASSGGARNYGYTF; DNA: TGCGCCAGCAGTGGAGGGGCGCGGAACTATGGCTACACCTTC; size: -; J: TRBJ1-2; V: TRBV5-1; D: -
CDR3: CASSQWQAAVAFF; DNA: TGTGCCAGCAGCCAATGGCAGGCTGCTGTAGCTTTCTTT; size: -; J: TRBJ1-1; V: TRBV4-2; D: -
CDR3: CASTYRENEKLFF; DNA: TGTGCCAGCACGTACAGGGAGAATGAAAAACTGTTTTTT; size: -; J: TRBJ1-4; V: TRBV2; D: -
CDR3: CASSFATNTGELFF; DNA: TGCGCCAGCAGCTTCGCGACGAACACCGGGGAGCTGTTTTTT; size: -; J: TRBJ2-2; V: TRBV5-1; D: -
CDR3: CASSIPRTSGQETQYF; DNA: TGTGCCAGTAGTATCCCGCGGACTAGCGGACAAGAGACCCAGTACTTC; size: -; J: TRBJ2-5; V: TRBV19; D: TRBD2
CDR3: CATRPGQLNTDTQYF; DNA: TGTGCCACACGACCGGGACAGCTAAACACAGATACGCAGTATTTT; size: -; J: TRBJ2-3; V: TRBV28; D: TRBD1
CDR3: CASSRTGDTEAFF; DNA: TGTGCCAGCAGCAGAACCGGGGACACTGAAGCTTTCTTT; size: -; J: TRBJ1-1; V: TRBV11-2; D: -
CDR3: CAWTGTLYGYTF; DNA: TGTGCCTGGACCGGGACTCTCTATGGCTACACCTTC; size: once; J: TRBJ1-2; V: TRBV30; D: -
CDR3: CASSLLQNNSPLHF; DNA: TGTGCCAGCAGCTTACTACAGAATAATTCACCCCTCCACTTT; size: -; J: TRBJ1-6; V: TRBV7-2; D: -
CDR3: CASSGSSGANVLTF; DNA: TGTGCCAGCAGCGGGAGCTCTGGGGCCAACGTCCTGACTTTC; size: -; J: TRBJ2-6; V: TRBV9; D: -
CDR3: CASSLRNARTIDNEQFF; DNA: TGTGCCAGCAGCTTAAGAAATGCGAGAACGATAGACAATGAGCAGTTCTTC; size: once; J: TRBJ2-1; V: TRBV7-9; D: -
CDR3: CASSLDRGYTGELFF; DNA: TGTGCCAGCAGCTTAGACAGGGGGTACACCGGGGAGCTGTTTTTT; size: -; J: TRBJ2-2; V: TRBV7-9; D: TRBD1